Below are 10 T cell receptor beta chains sequenced from a single sample in a study of Tregs in tolerant kidney transplant recipients. Assay: immunoSEQ multiplex PCR; the TCRdb copy retains only in-frame clones and omits some. The table shows some 55,000 clones, with roughly 88% occurring only once. Sequenced material: Tregs from blood, taken before the transplant. The receptor source for this set is a human donor who received a combined kidney and bone marrow transplant.

J is TRBJ2-3 and V is TRBV7-7; D remains unclear. Per germline, CDR1 SSHAT and CDR2 FNYEAQ (reference sequence). CDR3 size: 13 residues. V was clipped by 1 base and J by 5 bases, with 7 bases between them. The CDR3 reads CASSLDPEDTQYF. In DNA, the CDR3 is TGTGCCAGCAGCTTAGACCCTGAAGATACGCAGTATTTT.

The chain carries TRBV5-4 and TRBJ2-5; D gene uncertain. Between the trimmed V and J ends, which lost 0 bases and 5 bases, there was a span of 20 bases. This CDR3 is 17 amino acids long. Germline CDR1 and CDR2: SGHNT and YYREEE (reference sequence). In nucleotides, the CDR3 is TGTGCCAGCAGCTTGGCCGACACCGGACCCCCGATGGAGACCCAGTACTTC. It is translated as CASSLADTGPPMETQYF. Using reference TRBV5-4 and TRBJ2-5 for the parts outside the CDR3, the full variable domain is ETGVTQSPTHLIKTRGQQVTLRCSSQSGHNTVSWYQQALGQGPQFIFQYYREEENGRGNFPPRFSGLQFPNYSSELNVNALELDDSALYLCASSLADTGPPMETQYFGPGTRLLVL.

The V call is TRBV6-6, the J call TRBJ1-4; D remains ambiguous. The CDR3 totals 15 residues. CDR1 is MNHNY, CDR2 SVGAGI, per germline (reference sequence). V lost 3 bases and J 7 bases, leaving 15 bases between the germline ends. The CDR3 sequence is CASSYSPGLSEKLFF. The CDR3 region has the DNA TGTGCCAGCAGTTATTCCCCGGGTCTGAGTGAAAAACTGTTTTTT.

The V call is TRBV5-4, the J call TRBJ2-5; D not certain. This CDR3 spans 13 amino acids. V gave up 0 bases and J gave up 0 bases, with 3 bases separating them. CDR1 is SGHNT, CDR2 YYREEE, per germline (reference sequence). CDR3 coding DNA: TGTGCCAGCAGCTTGGTCTACCAAGAGACCCAGTACTTC. This gives the protein CASSLVYQETQYF.

V gene TRBV4-2 combines with J gene TRBJ1-1; 8 bases line up with TRBD1. The CDR3 covers 17 residues. CDR1 and CDR2 from the germline V gene are LGHNA and YNFKEQ. V trimming: 5 bases; J trimming: 2 bases; junction bases outside the gene matches: 13. The CDR3 DNA follows: TGTGCCAGCAGCTCTCCCCCCCGACAGGGGATAAACACTGAAGCTTTCTTT. Its protein is CASSSPPRQGINTEAFF.

As DNA, the CDR3 is TGTGCCAGCAGCCGAGCGGGAGCCCGAGGAGATACGCAGTATTTT. It translates to CASSRAGARGDTQYF. The genes are TRBV27 and TRBJ2-3; 8 bases map to TRBD2. J gave up 5 bases and V 6 bases, and 10 bases lay outside the gene matches. The CDR3 spans 15 residues. Germline CDR1 MNHEY, CDR2 SMNVEV (reference sequence).

The V and J genes are TRBV18 and TRBJ1-4; unclear D gene. The CDR3 is made up of 14 amino acids. Trimming took 8 bases from V and 0 from J, leaving 10 bases between them. Germline CDR1 is KGHSH and CDR2 is LQKENI. The CDR3 DNA reads TGTGCCAGCGCCCCGGTAGCAACTAATGAAAAACTGTTTTTT. Amino acids: CASAPVATNEKLFF.

CDR3 sequence: CASSLVSGLVSEQFF. For the CDR3, the DNA is TGTGCCAGCAGCTTGGTGTCCGGACTAGTCTCTGAGCAGTTCTTC. This chain joins TRBV5-4 and TRBJ2-1, with 7 bases matching TRBD2. CDR1 and CDR2 from the germline V gene are SGHNT and YYREEE (reference sequence). CDR3 length equals 15 residues. After removal of 0 bases from V and 9 bases from J, the junction contained 9 bases not matched to a gene. Full variable domain (rest looked up from reference TRBV5-4 and TRBJ2-1): ETGVTQSPTHLIKTRGQQVTLRCSSQSGHNTVSWYQQALGQGPQFIFQYYREEENGRGNFPPRFSGLQFPNYSSELNVNALELDDSALYLCASSLVSGLVSEQFFGPGTRLTVL.

CDR3 in DNA: TGTGCCAGCAGTTCCCTTGGTAATCAGCCCCAGCATTTT. Translation: CASSSLGNQPQHF. This chain joins TRBV27 and TRBJ1-5; unclear D gene. Trimming pared 4 bases from V and 4 bases from J, leaving 8 bases between. The CDR3 totals 13 residues. Per the germline V gene, CDR1 is MNHEY and CDR2 is SMNVEV (reference sequence).

The chain uses TRBV7-2 and TRBJ1-1; D is possibly TRBD1 (5 bases). CDR1 is SGHTA and CDR2 is FQGNSA in the germline V gene. The CDR3 has 15 residues. The germline V and J ends were trimmed by 0 bases and 4 bases, with 12 bases remaining between them. The CDR3 coding sequence is TGTGCCAGCAGCTTAGCGCCTCCGGGGCCCACTGAAGCTTTCTTT. Protein product: CASSLAPPGPTEAFF.